The 18 T cell receptor beta chains below were found in one sample sequenced in a study of blood T cells in healthy people across ages. Through a sample-barcoded 5' primer and a J-beta primer mix, a second PCR was run for 7 to 11 cycles. TCRdb itself ran the 5' RACE reads through MiXCR, one entry per CDR3 protein. The repertoire holds roughly 1.7 million distinct CDR3 sequences, with 30% to 40% as singletons. What was sequenced was blood. The receptors originated from a woman in her 30s in good health.

This chain links TRBV5-1 with TRBJ2-5; D unclear. The CDR3 has 15 residues. V was clipped by 2 bases and J by 2 bases, with 13 bases between them. CDR1 SGHRS and CDR2 YFSETQ come from the germline V gene. The CDR3 loop reads CASSFYGAYQETQYF. CDR3 nucleotide sequence: TGCGCCAGCAGCTTCTACGGCGCCTATCAAGAGACCCAGTACTTC.

This clonotype was seen only a few times. The J gene is TRBJ2-1, the V gene TRBV24-1; D gene uncertain. The V gene lost 4 bases and the J gene lost 4 bases, with 10 bases spanning the gap. CDR1 is KGHDR, CDR2 SFDVKD, per germline. The CDR3 has 14 residues. CDR3: CATSDPDGYNEQFF. CDR3 DNA sequence: TGTGCCACCAGTGACCCCGACGGGTACAATGAGCAGTTCTTC.

This clonotype was seen ten or more times. This sequence joins TRBV27 and TRBJ2-7, with D perhaps matching TRBD1 or TRBD2 (5 bases each). Per germline, CDR1 MNHEY and CDR2 SMNVEV (reference sequence). The CDR3 covers 14 residues. The ends were cut back, 6 bases at V and 1 base at J, with 13 bases in the middle. The CDR3 nucleotides are TGTGCCAGCAGCACTGGGACGGCGTCCTACGAGCAGTACTTC. Translation: CASSTGTASYEQYF.

The CDR3 spells CASNVVGGSAEAFF. CDR3 bases: TGTGCCAGCAACGTCGTTGGGGGTTCAGCTGAAGCTTTCTTT. The V gene is TRBV25-1, the J gene TRBJ1-1; D might be TRBD1 (5 bases). With 7 bases removed from V and 6 bases from J, the gap between germline ends came to 18 bases. Germline lookup yields CDR1 MGHDK and CDR2 SYGVNS. This CDR3 has 14 residues.

The chain employs TRBV4-1 and TRBJ2-1; D is uncertain. The CDR3 loop spans 16 amino acids. V lost 1 base to trimming and J lost 6 bases, with 16 bases between them. Per the germline V gene, CDR1 is MGHRA and CDR2 is YSYEKL. This CDR3 reads CASSQVPGLVGNEQFF. The CDR3 region has the DNA TGCGCCAGCAGCCAAGTACCCGGGCTCGTCGGCAATGAGCAGTTCTTC.

This clonotype was found many times. The V gene is TRBV4-1, the J gene TRBJ2-7, with unresolved D. V was clipped by 0 bases and J by 4 bases, with 13 bases between them. This CDR3 is built from 15 residues. From germline, CDR1 is MGHRA and CDR2 YSYEKL. CDR3: CASSQDQANWYEQYF. Written as DNA, the CDR3 is TGCGCCAGCAGCCAAGATCAAGCGAACTGGTACGAGCAGTACTTC.

V gene TRBV6-1 combines with J gene TRBJ2-1, with 11 bases matching TRBD1. Germline CDR1 is MNHNS and CDR2 is SASEGT. V gave up 7 bases and J gave up 8 bases; unmatched junction bases: 7. The CDR3 is 14 amino acids. The CDR3 reads CASTNGQGAYEQFF. The CDR3 DNA is TGTGCCAGCACCAATGGACAGGGGGCATATGAGCAGTTCTTC.

This clonotype was seen more than once but under ten times. V and J are TRBV7-8 and TRBJ2-7; 8 positions match TRBD2. V lost 0 bases to trimming and J lost 4 bases; unmatched junction nucleotides: 8. This CDR3 has 16 amino acids. Germline V gene sequence: CDR1 SGHVS, CDR2 FQNEAQ. The CDR3 sequence is CASSLAWLAGGYEQYF. CDR3 in DNA: TGTGCCAGCAGCTTAGCCTGGCTAGCGGGTGGTTACGAGCAGTACTTC. The entire variable domain, with the rest obtained from reference TRBV7-8 and TRBJ2-7, is as follows: GAGVSQSPRYKVAKRGQDVALRCDPISGHVSLFWYQQALGQGPEFLTYFQNEAQLDKSGLPSDRFFAERPEGSVSTLKIQRTQQEDSAVYLCASSLAWLAGGYEQYFGPGTRLTVT.

The chain employs TRBV20-1 and TRBJ2-3; 11 bases map to TRBD2. This CDR3 has 14 amino acids. The trim removed 1 base at V and 11 bases at J, leaving 8 bases unmatched. Germline lookup yields CDR1 DFQATT and CDR2 SNEGSKA (reference sequence). CDR3 residues: CSARVSGRALGQYF. The CDR3 nucleotides read TGCAGTGCTAGAGTTAGCGGGAGGGCCTTAGGGCAGTATTTT.

This clonotype came up a few times. The chain recombines TRBV20-1 with TRBJ1-2; TRBD1 matches 8 bases. The CDR3 is made up of 15 amino acids. Germline CDR1 DFQATT, CDR2 SNEGSKA (reference sequence). The J segment lost 3 bases and the V segment lost 1 base, leaving 7 bases of the junction unmatched. CDR3 in amino acids: CSARGGDRGYYGYTF. For the CDR3, the DNA is TGCAGTGCTAGAGGTGGTGACAGGGGTTACTATGGCTACACCTTC.

The chain uses TRBV28 and TRBJ1-1; D is uncertain. The length of the CDR3 is 14 residues. V gave up 6 bases and J gave up 0 bases, with 11 bases separating them. Germline CDR1 and CDR2: MDHEN and SYDVKM. DNA of the CDR3: TGTGCCAGCAGCCCGGACCTTATGAACACTGAAGCTTTCTTT. It specifies CASSPDLMNTEAFF.

The gene calls are TRBV7-9 and TRBJ1-1; D is unclear. V lost 0 bases, J lost 0 bases, and 8 bases lay in between. Germline V gene data show CDR1 as SEHNR and CDR2 as FQNEAQ (reference sequence). The CDR3 runs to 15 residues. This CDR3 is CASSLAELLNTEAFF. Here the CDR3 DNA reads TGTGCCAGCAGCTTAGCGGAGCTTCTGAACACTGAAGCTTTCTTT.

The chain uses TRBV2 and TRBJ2-7; TRBD2 aligns across 9 bases. This CDR3 is 14 amino acids long. The J segment lost 3 bases and the V segment lost 7 bases, leaving 7 bases of the junction unmatched. Germline CDR1 reads SNHLY; CDR2 reads FYNNEI. CDR3 region: CASTGLATVYEQYF. CDR3 bases: TGTGCCAGCACCGGACTAGCGACGGTCTACGAGCAGTACTTC.

This clonotype was observed a handful of times. The gene calls are TRBV15 and TRBJ2-3; weak D call: TRBD2 (5 bases). CDR3 length equals 16 residues. V lost 1 base, J lost 5 bases, and 16 bases lay in between. Germline lookup yields CDR1 LNHNV and CDR2 YYDKDF (reference sequence). In DNA form, the CDR3 reads TGTGCCACCAGCAGAGTTGCTAGCTCAGCGCAAGATACGCAGTATTTT. Translating gives CATSRVASSAQDTQYF.

This clonotype was seen a handful of times. The genes are TRBV16 and TRBJ2-5, with 12 bases lining up with TRBD2. With the DNA end fitting TRBJ2-7 better, the J assignment may be wrong. This CDR3 has 15 amino acids. Germline CDR1 KGHSY, CDR2 FQNENV. In DNA, the CDR3 is TGTGCCAGCAGCCTCAAATCACTAGCGGGAGGCGAGCAGTACTTC. It yields the protein CASSLKSLAGGEQYF.

This clonotype came up a few times. V and J are TRBV6-6 and TRBJ1-1; no definite D call. CDR3 length: 11 residues. Germline CDR1 reads MNHNY; CDR2 reads SVGAGI (reference sequence). The V and J ends lost 9 bases and 4 bases respectively, with 9 bases between them. The CDR3, as DNA: TGTGCCAGTCGATTCGCCACTGAAGCTTTCTTT. Amino acid sequence: CASRFATEAFF.

The chain joins TRBV13 to TRBJ2-6, with 7 bases matching TRBD1. The CDR3 sequence is 18 residues long. V dropped 1 base and J dropped 1; count of bases not matched to a gene: 7. Germline-derived CDR1 and CDR2 are PRHDT and FYEKMQ (reference sequence). The CDR3 bases are TGTGCCAGCAGCTTAGTACAGGGGCGGGTTTCTGGGGCCAACGTCCTGACTTTC. Translation: CASSLVQGRVSGANVLTF. Looking up the rest from reference TRBV13 and TRBJ2-6 gives the full variable domain: AAGVIQSPRHLIKEKRETATLKCYPIPRHDTVYWYQQGPGQDPQFLISFYEKMQSDKGSIPDRFSAQQFSDYHSELNMSSLELGDSALYFCASSLVQGRVSGANVLTFGAGSRLTVL.

Worth noting for this clonotype: A much larger clone is a single base away; this may be a read error. V gene TRBV4-1 combines with J gene TRBJ1-5; D ambiguous. Germline-derived CDR1 and CDR2 are MGHRA and YSYEKL. The CDR3 length is 16 residues. V was cut by 2 bases and J by 2 bases, with 13 bases left in between. CDR3 in DNA: TGCGCCAGCAGCCAACAAGGTGGGTTGGGCAATCAGCCCCAGCATTTT. It translates to CASSQQGGLGNQPQHF.